These 12 T cell receptor beta chains originate from one sample sequenced in a study of blood T cell repertoires in COVID-19. TCRdb keeps only in-frame clones here, not all; method: immunoSEQ multiplex PCR. The sample contains approximately 240,000 clones, approximately 87% of which appear only once. What was sequenced was PBMCs or T cells enriched from blood (not recorded which). These TCRs come from a woman between 45 and 60 years old in a cohort exposed to, infected with or recovered from COVID-19 (not recorded which).

This clone was detected a few times. The chain joins TRBV10-1 to TRBJ2-7; 12 bases map to TRBD1. V shed 2 bases and J 5 bases; nucleotides not matched to a gene: 7. CDR1 WNHNN and CDR2 SYGVQD come from the germline V gene (reference sequence). The CDR3 is 16 amino acids. This CDR3 reads CASSEGTGGYVDEQYF. The CDR3 coding sequence is TGCGCCAGCAGTGAGGGGACAGGGGGCTACGTAGACGAGCAGTACTTC.

The chain uses TRBV5-1 and TRBJ2-6; maybe TRBD2 (7 bases). The ends were cut back, 9 bases at V and 3 bases at J, with 19 bases in the middle. Germline CDR1 reads SGHRS; CDR2 reads YFSETQ. This CDR3 is built from 16 residues. The CDR3 coding sequence is TGCGCCACCCAGCCTTCGGGGGGCGGTGGGGCCAACGTCCTGACTTTC. Its translation is CATQPSGGGGANVLTF.

This sequence joins TRBV28 and TRBJ2-1; the D gene is possibly TRBD2 (6 bases). CDR3 length: 15 residues. Trimming cost V 4 bases and J 9 bases, with 19 bases left between them. Looked up from germline, CDR1 is MDHEN and CDR2 is SYDVKM. CDR3 in amino acids: CASSSPSTSIIEQFF. CDR3 nucleotides: TGTGCCAGCAGTTCCCCCTCGACTAGTATAATTGAGCAGTTCTTC.

The gene calls are TRBV4-2 and TRBJ2-2; D unresolved. CDR1 is LGHNA and CDR2 is YNFKEQ in the germline V gene. There are 15 residues in the CDR3. Deletions cut 1 base from V and 1 base from J, with 7 bases between. The DNA for the CDR3 is TGTGCCAGCAGCCAAGCTAACAGGAACACCGGGGAGCTGTTTTTT. This sequence encodes CASSQANRNTGELFF.

This rearrangement joins TRBV5-4 to TRBJ1-1, with TRBD1 as a possible D gene (5 bases). This CDR3 is built from 15 residues. The V gene's germline CDR1 is SGHNT and CDR2 YYREEE (reference sequence). V was pared by 0 bases and J by 1 base, with 10 bases between. DNA for the CDR3: TGTGCCAGCAGCTTGGGACCCGGGGGGAACACTGAAGCTTTCTTT. It specifies CASSLGPGGNTEAFF.

The chain is built from TRBV6-5 and TRBJ2-6, with D maybe TRBD1 (5 bases). V was pared by 6 bases and J by 2 bases, with 11 bases between. Germline V CDR1 and CDR2: MNHEY, SVGAGI. The CDR3 loop spans 15 amino acids. The CDR3: CASRGANAGANVLTF. As DNA, the CDR3 is TGTGCCAGCAGAGGGGCCAACGCTGGGGCCAACGTCCTGACTTTC.

The chain links TRBV12-5 to TRBJ1-1; D gene uncertain. The CDR3 totals 15 residues. Trimming pared 0 bases from V and 2 bases from J, leaving 10 bases between. Germline V gives CDR1 LGHNT, CDR2 FRNRAP. CDR3 sequence: CASGLVLGQNTEAFF. CDR3 coding DNA: TGTGCTAGTGGTTTGGTACTAGGGCAAAACACTGAAGCTTTCTTT.

This chain's CDR3 is CAWSPGQGAHGQYF. The CDR3 DNA reads as TGTGCCTGGAGCCCGGGACAGGGGGCCCACGGGCAGTACTTC. V usage is TRBV30 and J usage is TRBJ2-7; 12 bases line up with TRBD1. Germline V lookup: CDR1 GTSNPN, CDR2 SVGIG (reference sequence). Trimming took 3 bases from V and 9 from J; bases not matched to a gene: 9. The CDR3 is 14 residues long.

J is TRBJ2-3 and V is TRBV29-1; 9 bases are a match to TRBD2. Trimming cost V 4 bases and J 0 bases; bases outside gene matches: 17. From germline, CDR1 is SQVTM and CDR2 ANQGSEA. The CDR3 is 19 residues long. The CDR3 DNA reads TGCAGCGTTGCGGGGCTCCCGGATTTTAGCGGGGGTAGCACAGATACGCAGTATTTT. Translation gives CSVAGLPDFSGGSTDTQYF.

The V and J genes are TRBV5-6 and TRBJ2-3; 8 bases fit TRBD1. The CDR3 length is 15 residues. The trim removed 0 bases at V and 0 bases at J, leaving 0 bases unmatched. CDR1 SGHDT and CDR2 YYEEEE come from the germline V gene. The CDR3 nucleotides are TGTGCCAGCAGCTTGGGACAGGGGAGCACAGATACGCAGTATTTT. It translates to CASSLGQGSTDTQYF.

The table lists this clone with a few counts. This chain joins TRBV30 and TRBJ1-5, with no clear D. The CDR3 runs to 15 residues. Trimming took off 0 bases at V and 2 bases at J, with 11 bases between the two ends. CDR1 is GTSNPN and CDR2 is SVGIG in the germline V gene (reference sequence). This chain's CDR3 is CAWSVPGFGNQPQHF. The CDR3 coding sequence is TGTGCCTGGAGTGTACCCGGGTTCGGCAATCAGCCCCAGCATTTT.

V usage is TRBV5-4 and J usage is TRBJ1-2; tentatively, D is TRBD1 (6 bases). V was trimmed by 1 base and J by 2 bases, leaving 12 bases between them. The CDR3 length is 15 residues. Germline assignment: CDR1 SGHNT and CDR2 YYREEE (reference sequence). CDR3 amino acids: CASSLLAGENYGYTF. The CDR3 coding sequence is TGTGCCAGCAGCTTGCTTGCAGGGGAGAACTATGGCTACACCTTC.